What follows are 14 T cell receptor beta chains derived from one specimen sequenced in a study of beta chain features in type 1 diabetes. Every bit of the isolated RNA underwent reverse transcription, so sequencing read expressed TCRB transcripts. TCRdb's table, derived via immunoSEQ multiplex PCR, lists solely in-frame clones and lacks some. The repertoire includes 620,000 or so clones, 15% to 18% of them detected once, and 0.093% sits in the top ten. The sample taken for sequencing was naive CD4+ T cells from blood. The source is a man aged 18 to 30 in good health.

This clone was seen more than once but under ten times. The chain joins TRBV5-1 to TRBJ2-5, with a weak D call TRBD1 (5 bases). The CDR3 covers 13 residues. Germline lookup yields CDR1 SGHRS and CDR2 YFSETQ. Between the trimmed V and J ends, which lost 3 bases and 5 bases, there was a span of 11 bases. CDR3 sequence reads: CASSSQGSETQYF. DNA of the CDR3: TGCGCCAGCAGCTCCCAGGGAAGTGAGACCCAGTACTTC.

In this sample, this clone turned up a few times. The chain combines TRBV19 with TRBJ1-1; 7 bases are shared with TRBD1. The junction had 13 bases not matched to a gene; V was cut back by 11 bases and J by 4 bases. The CDR3 contains 14 residues. Germline V gives CDR1 LNHDA, CDR2 SQIVND (reference sequence). DNA of the CDR3: TGTGCCTGTAAAAAGAAACAGGGGTCCACTGAAGCTTTCTTT. Translated: CACKKKQGSTEAFF.

This clone was found a few times. V and J are TRBV13 and TRBJ2-7; possibly TRBD2 for D (6 bases). Germline V lookup: CDR1 PRHDT, CDR2 FYEKMQ (reference sequence). Trimming removed 4 bases at V and 4 bases at J, with 11 bases between. The CDR3 sequence is 13 residues long. CDR3 region: CASSYGRVYEQYF. The DNA for the CDR3 is TGTGCCAGCAGCTACGGGAGAGTATACGAGCAGTACTTC.

This clone showed up just a few times. The sample holds other DNA sequences that translate to the same CDR3. The chain uses TRBV7-9 and TRBJ2-1; no clear D gene. Germline V gene data show CDR1 as SEHNR and CDR2 as FQNEAQ (reference sequence). The CDR3 length is 13 residues. V was cut by 5 bases and J by 1 base, with 6 bases left in between. The CDR3 sequence is CASSLGSYNEQFF. The CDR3 DNA sequence: TGTGCCAGCAGCCTAGGTTCCTACAATGAGCAGTTCTTC.

V and J are TRBV7-2 and TRBJ1-2; D remains ambiguous. The CDR3 length is 14 residues. Looked up from germline, CDR1 is SGHTA and CDR2 is FQGNSA. V was pared by 2 bases and J by 7 bases, with 14 bases between. DNA for the CDR3: TGTGCCAGCAGCTTACATTGGAACGTCGGTGGCTACACCTTC. Its protein is CASSLHWNVGGYTF.

This clone showed up just a few times. The chain has TRBV18 and TRBJ2-2; perhaps TRBD1 as D (5 bases). Germline values: CDR1 KGHSH, CDR2 LQKENI. This CDR3 contains 13 residues. V was shortened by 3 bases and J by 5 bases, with 7 bases between the two germline ends. CDR3 in amino acids: CASSPDITGELFF. The CDR3 DNA reads TGTGCCAGCTCACCGGACATTACCGGGGAGCTGTTTTTT. Looking up the rest from reference TRBV18 and TRBJ2-2 gives the full variable domain: NAGVMQNPRHLVRRRGQEARLRCSPMKGHSHVYWYRQLPEEGLKFMVYLQKENIIDESGMPKERFSAEFPKEGPSILRIQQVVRGDSAAYFCASSPDITGELFFGEGSRLTVL.

The chain uses TRBV18 and TRBJ2-1, with 11 bases matching TRBD1. Trimming took 6 bases from V and 6 from J; bases not matched to a gene: 7. The V gene's germline CDR1 is KGHSH and CDR2 LQKENI. This CDR3 is built from 15 residues. The CDR3 nucleotides are TGTGCCAGCTCCCGCGGGACAGGGGGGCCCAATGAGCAGTTCTTC. Translation gives CASSRGTGGPNEQFF.

The chain couples TRBV7-2 to TRBJ2-7; tentatively, D is TRBD1 or TRBD2 (5 bases each). V was pared by 1 base and J by 6 bases, with 13 bases between. Germline values: CDR1 SGHTA, CDR2 FQGNSA. This CDR3 comprises 14 residues. The CDR3 sequence: CASSLVRSGTEQYF. In nucleotides, the CDR3 is TGTGCCAGCAGCTTAGTAAGGTCCGGGACCGAGCAGTACTTC.

A few counts support this clone. This chain links TRBV10-3 with TRBJ2-3, with D possibly matching TRBD2 (5 bases). V gave up 0 bases and J gave up 1 base, with 8 bases separating them. CDR3 length equals 15 residues. The germline gives CDR1 ENHRY, CDR2 SYGVKD. The chain's CDR3 is CAISESAAGTDTQYF. In nucleotides, the CDR3 is TGTGCCATCAGTGAGTCAGCGGCGGGCACAGATACGCAGTATTTT.

V gene TRBV6-5 combines with J gene TRBJ1-1; no definite D call. The CDR3 runs 14 residues. Deletions cut 5 bases from V and 2 bases from J, with 12 bases between. Germline CDR1 reads MNHEY; CDR2 reads SVGAGI. The CDR3 spells CASSPSWGNTEAFF. The DNA for the CDR3 is TGTGCCAGCAGTCCTAGTTGGGGAAACACTGAAGCTTTCTTT.

This clone was seen a few times. The chain recombines TRBV5-4 with TRBJ2-3, with 7 nucleotides matching TRBD1. Per germline, CDR1 SGHNT and CDR2 YYREEE (reference sequence). The CDR3 has 15 amino acids. V dropped 5 bases and J dropped 0; count of bases not matched to a gene: 6. CDR3 DNA sequence: TGTGCCAGCAGTCGGGGACAGCCTAGCACAGATACGCAGTATTTT. Translated: CASSRGQPSTDTQYF.

In its sample, this clone was seen a few times. The chain combines TRBV7-9 with TRBJ2-7; 10 nucleotides line up with TRBD1. Trimming removed 5 bases from V and 2 bases from J; junction bases left unmatched: 6. Per the germline V gene, CDR1 is SEHNR and CDR2 is FQNEAQ (reference sequence). The CDR3 runs 15 residues. The CDR3 reads CASSRGTGEAYEQYF. CDR3 coding DNA: TGTGCCAGCAGCCGGGGGACAGGGGAAGCCTACGAGCAGTACTTC.

The table lists this clone with a few counts. The rearrangement uses TRBV29-1 and TRBJ1-2; no definite D call. This CDR3 contains 11 residues. CDR1 is SQVTM, CDR2 ANQGSEA, per germline. The V gene lost 1 base and the J gene lost 4 bases, with 4 bases spanning the gap. The CDR3 DNA reads as TGCAGCGTTGAAGGTGTCTATGGCTACACCTTC. This gives the protein CSVEGVYGYTF.

V and J are TRBV18 and TRBJ1-1, with unresolved D. CDR3 length: 14 residues. Trimming cost V 2 bases and J 7 bases, with 14 bases left between them. The germline V gene has CDR1 KGHSH and CDR2 LQKENI. The CDR3 spells CASSPYLQNIEAFF. As DNA, the CDR3 is TGTGCCAGCTCACCATATTTACAGAATATTGAAGCTTTCTTT.